The clone carrying this T cell receptor beta chain was detected ten times or more. Its matching antigen is unknown. CDR1 and CDR2 from the germline V gene are SGDLS and YYNGEE. This CDR3 has 14 amino acids. V was pared by 2 bases and J by 3 bases, with 3 bases of the junction left unmatched. These data originate in a study of CD8 T cells in ankylosing spondylitis. Quantitative 5'-RACE with molecular barcodes produced the TCR beta libraries. TCRdb re-analysed the 5' RACE reads in MiXCR, keeping a single row per CDR3 protein. The sample has roughly 42,000 distinct CDR3 sequences; approximately 2.6% are singletons. Study-level findings and limits: Within ankylosing spondylitis blood, a TCR beta motif made up of eight or nine highly homologous variants appeared to be characteristic. Disease-linked clones had a CD8+ phenotype and relatively low frequency in peripheral blood.

The sequencing sample was made of blood, either unsorted or a sorted T cell fraction (not recorded which). The chain recombines TRBV9 with TRBJ2-5; the match to TRBD1 covers 8 bases. This sequence originates from a male donor with ankylosing spondylitis or in good health (not recorded which). This CDR3 reads CASSVGQAEETQYF. The CDR3 coding sequence is TGTGCCAGCAGCGTGGGACAGGCCGAAGAGACCCAGTACTTC. Full variable domain (outside the CDR3, taken from reference TRBV9 and TRBJ2-5): DSGVTQTPKHLITATGQRVTLRCSPRSGDLSVYWYQQSLDQGLQFLIQYYNGEERAKGNILERFSAQQFPDLHSELNLSSLELGDSALYFCASSVGQAEETQYFGPGTRLLVL.